Described below is a single T cell receptor (beta chain) sequence and its context. A Seattle source enrolled patients during active infection and followed them longitudinally. Original processing notes: Estimation of nucleated cell counts relied on the amplification of reference gene primers. Profiled with immunoSEQ multiplex PCR; TCRdb holds only in-frame clones, not every one. V, J and clone size derive from that table, while D and trimming were established from the DNA sequence. The repertoire holds some 290,000 clones, with approximately 87% as singletons. The record originates from a study of blood T cell repertoires in COVID-19. Background on the study: Samples taken during acute and convalescent COVID-19 were collected in the United States, Italy and Spain. Sources were T cells, B-cell-depleted T cells, or PBMCs; the material itself was cDNA or gDNA.

The CDR3 consists of 12 residues. The ends were cut back, 8 bases at V and 7 bases at J, with 14 bases in the middle. This sequence originates from a woman between 25 and 40 years old with COVID-19, enrolled during active disease. The chain links TRBV12-3 or TRBV12-4 to TRBJ2-5; D not certain. The sample was peripheral blood. CDR3 protein: CASGRPSGTQYF. The DNA of the CDR3 is TGTGCCAGCGGGCGTCCTTCCGGGACCCAGTACTTC.